A selection of T cell receptor beta chains follows, all from one sample in a study of blood T cells in healthy people across ages. Each CDR3 protein gets one entry after TCRdb re-called the 5' RACE reads with MiXCR. The sample shows 1.4 million to 1.5 million distinct CDR3 sequences, 40% to 50% of them seen only once. What was sequenced was blood. These receptors came from a woman aged 18-29 years in good health. Both conserved end residues are part of each CDR3. Each record gives: CDR3 protein, CDR3 DNA, D gene, J gene, V gene, clone size. The D gene is left open where the match is weak. Rows may omit the clone size; those that give it use once, few, many or a size class.

cdr3_aa: CSTPGNSGIYEQYF; cdr3_nt: TGCAGTACTCCCGGGAATAGCGGGATTTACGAGCAGTACTTC; d_call: TRBD2; j_call: TRBJ2-7; v_call: TRBV20-1; clone_size: .
cdr3_aa: CVSSYPPDRITDTQYF; cdr3_nt: TGTGTCAGCAGTTACCCACCGGACAGGATTACAGATACGCAGTATTTT; d_call: TRBD1; j_call: TRBJ2-3; v_call: TRBV6-2/TRBV6-3; clone_size: .
cdr3_aa: CASSYSATGDPNYGYTF; cdr3_nt: TGTGCCAGCAGTTACTCGGCGACAGGAGACCCTAACTATGGCTACACCTTC; d_call: .; j_call: TRBJ1-2; v_call: TRBV6-5; clone_size: .
cdr3_aa: CASLSSTGGAYEQYF; cdr3_nt: TGTGCCAGCCTTTCATCGACAGGGGGGGCCTACGAGCAGTACTTC; d_call: TRBD1; j_call: TRBJ2-7; v_call: TRBV7-9; clone_size: few
cdr3_aa: CSARGIPEQFF; cdr3_nt: TGCAGTGCTAGAGGAATCCCGGAGCAGTTCTTC; d_call: .; j_call: TRBJ2-1; v_call: TRBV20-1; clone_size: once
cdr3_aa: CSAIFPAASFGAYEQYF; cdr3_nt: TGCAGTGCTATTTTTCCGGCCGCCAGTTTTGGGGCCTACGAGCAGTACTTC; d_call: .; j_call: TRBJ2-7; v_call: TRBV20-1; clone_size: .
cdr3_aa: CSVEWEVSGNTIYF; cdr3_nt: TGCAGCGTTGAATGGGAGGTGTCAGGAAACACCATATATTTT; d_call: .; j_call: TRBJ1-3; v_call: TRBV29-1; clone_size: .
cdr3_aa: CSARVSSGIKVEQFF; cdr3_nt: TGCAGTGCTAGAGTTTCTAGCGGGATTAAGGTTGAGCAGTTCTTC; d_call: TRBD2; j_call: TRBJ2-1; v_call: TRBV20-1; clone_size: few
cdr3_aa: CASSPQPQVEGYTF; cdr3_nt: TGTGCCAGCTCACCACAACCCCAGGTTGAGGGCTACACCTTC; d_call: .; j_call: TRBJ1-2; v_call: TRBV18; clone_size: .
cdr3_aa: CASSPPGQGSSEQFF; cdr3_nt: TGTGCCAGCTCACCGCCGGGACAGGGGTCGAGTGAGCAGTTCTTC; d_call: TRBD1; j_call: TRBJ2-1; v_call: TRBV18; clone_size: few
cdr3_aa: CASSVGGQSNSPLHF; cdr3_nt: TGTGCCAGCAGCGTAGGGGGACAGTCTAATTCACCCCTCCACTTT; d_call: TRBD1; j_call: TRBJ1-6; v_call: TRBV9; clone_size: .
cdr3_aa: CSSREDTDTQYF; cdr3_nt: TGCAGCTCTCGGGAGGATACAGATACGCAGTATTTT; d_call: TRBD2; j_call: TRBJ2-3; v_call: TRBV29-1; clone_size: .
cdr3_aa: CASSLGGTTGHGYTF; cdr3_nt: TGTGCCAGCAGCTTAGGGGGGACAACAGGGCATGGCTACACCTTC; d_call: .; j_call: TRBJ1-2; v_call: TRBV7-9; clone_size: few
cdr3_aa: CASSYSSRGDGYTF; cdr3_nt: TGTGCCAGCAGTTACTCGAGTCGGGGGGATGGCTACACCTTC; d_call: .; j_call: TRBJ1-2; v_call: TRBV6-5; clone_size: few
cdr3_aa: CASSLGTEPTDTQYF; cdr3_nt: TGTGCCAGCAGCTTGGGCACAGAGCCCACAGATACGCAGTATTTT; d_call: .; j_call: TRBJ2-3; v_call: TRBV5-6; clone_size: few
cdr3_aa: CATSRGQGLAYEQYF; cdr3_nt: TGTGCCACCAGCAGAGGACAGGGGTTAGCCTACGAGCAGTACTTC; d_call: TRBD1; j_call: TRBJ2-7; v_call: TRBV15; clone_size: few
cdr3_aa: CASSYGTGGAEGYTF; cdr3_nt: TGTGCCAGCAGCTACGGGACAGGGGGCGCTGAAGGCTACACCTTC; d_call: TRBD1; j_call: TRBJ1-2; v_call: TRBV12-3/TRBV12-4; clone_size: .
cdr3_aa: CASSPSMLYNEQFF; cdr3_nt: TGTGCCAGCAGCCCAAGTATGCTCTACAATGAGCAGTTCTTC; d_call: .; j_call: TRBJ2-1; v_call: TRBV7-6; clone_size: once
cdr3_aa: CASSFGGSSVYNEQFF; cdr3_nt: TGTGCCAGCAGCTTTGGTGGTAGCTCGGTCTACAATGAGCAGTTCTTC; d_call: .; j_call: TRBJ2-1; v_call: TRBV5-6; clone_size: .
cdr3_aa: CSAHVPVETQYF; cdr3_nt: TGCAGTGCCCACGTACCGGTGGAGACCCAGTACTTC; d_call: .; j_call: TRBJ2-5; v_call: TRBV20-1; clone_size: .
cdr3_aa: CASSSQSDKNIQYF; cdr3_nt: TGTGCCAGCAGCTCTCAGAGCGACAAAAACATTCAGTACTTC; d_call: .; j_call: TRBJ2-4; v_call: TRBV6-6; clone_size: .
cdr3_aa: CASSATGTGDSGANVLTF; cdr3_nt: TGTGCCAGCAGCGCAACCGGGACAGGGGACTCTGGGGCCAACGTCCTGACTTTC; d_call: TRBD1; j_call: TRBJ2-6; v_call: TRBV9; clone_size: .
cdr3_aa: CSARVNSIGTDTQYF; cdr3_nt: TGCAGTGCTAGAGTAAACAGCATCGGCACAGATACGCAGTATTTT; d_call: .; j_call: TRBJ2-3; v_call: TRBV20-1; clone_size: few
cdr3_aa: CASAGFSETQYF; cdr3_nt: TGTGCCAGCGCAGGGTTTTCGGAGACCCAGTACTTC; d_call: .; j_call: TRBJ2-5; v_call: TRBV6-5; clone_size: .
cdr3_aa: CASSSPSEQYF; cdr3_nt: TGTGCCAGCAGTTCTCCTTCGGAGCAGTACTTC; d_call: .; j_call: TRBJ2-4; v_call: TRBV27; clone_size: .
cdr3_aa: CASSRPGPSGYEQYF; cdr3_nt: TGTGCCAGCAGCCGACCGGGGCCTAGCGGCTACGAGCAGTACTTC; d_call: TRBD2; j_call: TRBJ2-7; v_call: TRBV4-2; clone_size: few
cdr3_aa: CSASGGSVGYEQYF; cdr3_nt: TGCAGTGCTTCGGGGGGTAGCGTTGGCTACGAGCAGTACTTC; d_call: TRBD2; j_call: TRBJ2-7; v_call: TRBV20-1; clone_size: few
cdr3_aa: CAISESKGAGETQYF; cdr3_nt: TGTGCCATCAGTGAGTCGAAGGGGGCCGGGGAGACCCAGTACTTC; d_call: TRBD1; j_call: TRBJ2-5; v_call: TRBV10-3; clone_size: .
cdr3_aa: CASSLTGPGTEAFF; cdr3_nt: TGTGCCAGCAGCTTGACAGGGCCGGGCACTGAAGCTTTCTTT; d_call: TRBD1; j_call: TRBJ1-1; v_call: TRBV7-3; clone_size: .
cdr3_aa: CASSQDLSEAFF; cdr3_nt: TGTGCCAGCAGCCAAGACTTAAGTGAAGCTTTCTTT; d_call: .; j_call: TRBJ1-1; v_call: TRBV3-1; clone_size: .
cdr3_aa: CSAPDGGAAYNEQFF; cdr3_nt: TGCAGTGCTCCCGACGGGGGGGCCGCCTACAATGAGCAGTTCTTC; d_call: TRBD2; j_call: TRBJ2-1; v_call: TRBV20-1; clone_size: .
cdr3_aa: CASSVGTGMYYEQYF; cdr3_nt: TGCGCCAGCAGCGTGGGGACAGGGATGTACTACGAGCAGTACTTC; d_call: TRBD1; j_call: TRBJ2-7; v_call: TRBV5-1; clone_size: .
cdr3_aa: CASSPGFGSYEQYF; cdr3_nt: TGCGCCAGCAGCCCGGGGTTTGGCTCCTACGAGCAGTACTTC; d_call: .; j_call: TRBJ2-7; v_call: TRBV5-1; clone_size: few
cdr3_aa: CASSESGELFF; cdr3_nt: TGCGCCAGCAGTGAATCCGGGGAGCTGTTTTTT; d_call: .; j_call: TRBJ2-2; v_call: TRBV10-2; clone_size: .
cdr3_aa: CASQGAANTEAFF; cdr3_nt: TGTGCCAGCCAAGGGGCCGCGAACACTGAAGCTTTCTTT; d_call: .; j_call: TRBJ1-1; v_call: TRBV12-3/TRBV12-4; clone_size: once
cdr3_aa: CSARVPGFNPAPADTQYF; cdr3_nt: TGCAGTGCTAGAGTTCCGGGATTTAACCCGGCCCCAGCAGATACGCAGTATTTT; d_call: .; j_call: TRBJ2-3; v_call: TRBV20-1; clone_size: few
cdr3_aa: CAIMGRVSSGANVLTF; cdr3_nt: TGTGCCATCATGGGCAGGGTAAGCTCTGGGGCCAACGTCCTGACTTTC; d_call: .; j_call: TRBJ2-6; v_call: TRBV10-3; clone_size: .
cdr3_aa: CASSVSSGLGGIGLNEQFF; cdr3_nt: TGTGCCAGCAGCGTATCATCAGGGCTGGGCGGAATCGGGCTCAATGAGCAGTTCTTC; d_call: .; j_call: TRBJ2-1; v_call: TRBV9; clone_size: .